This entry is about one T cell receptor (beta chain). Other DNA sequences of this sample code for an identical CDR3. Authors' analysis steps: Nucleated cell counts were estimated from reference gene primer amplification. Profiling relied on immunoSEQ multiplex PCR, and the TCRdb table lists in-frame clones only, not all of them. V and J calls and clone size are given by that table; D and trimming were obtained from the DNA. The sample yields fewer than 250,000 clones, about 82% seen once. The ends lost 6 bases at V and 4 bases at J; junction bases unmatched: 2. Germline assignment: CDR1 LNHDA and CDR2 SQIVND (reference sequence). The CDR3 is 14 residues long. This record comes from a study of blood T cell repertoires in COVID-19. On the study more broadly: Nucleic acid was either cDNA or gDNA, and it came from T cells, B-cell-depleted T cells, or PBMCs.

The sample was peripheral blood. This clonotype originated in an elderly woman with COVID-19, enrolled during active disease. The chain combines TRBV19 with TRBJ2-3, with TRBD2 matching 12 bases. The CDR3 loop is CASSPSGGADTQYF. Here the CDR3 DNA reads TGTGCCAGTAGCCCTAGCGGGGGGGCAGATACGCAGTATTTT.